The clone carrying this TCR beta chain was seen a few times. Its antigen is as yet unknown. Time point indicated: newly diagnosed GD, antithyroid drugs for less than 3 months. There was RNA extracted from PBMCs, and the TCR library was made from it. Doctors identified Graves' disease using the American Thyroid Association guidelines. Xi'an, China, was home to the endocrinology department that provided patients. The data are from a study of regulatory T cells in long-lasting Graves disease. V was clipped by 4 bases and J by 5 bases; unmatched bases: 2. The CDR3 contains 13 residues. Study-wide results and caveats: Whereas new patients shared 966 public clonotypes, persistent patients shared more, at under 3,500.

Library construction for TCR beta used iRepertoire HTBI primers and Arm-PCR of CDR3 regions. A single record per CDR3 protein comes from TCRdb applying MiXCR to the multiplex PCR reads. Among more than 300,000 distinct CDR3 sequences listed, about an eighth were seen once. This same sample was also taken into another study, of T cells in Graves' hyperthyroidism and ophthalmopathy. This second study says: Aged 18 to 65, the patients had hyperthyroidism that was newly diagnosed and had lasted under 2 months.

This chain uses TRBV12-3 or TRBV12-4 with TRBJ1-2; the match to TRBD1 covers 9 bases. This clonotype was obtained from a woman aged 18-30 years with Graves disease. This specimen was peripheral blood mononuclear cells (PBMCs), taken at new diagnosis, from a patient treated with antithyroid drugs. The CDR3 DNA reads as TGTGCCAGCAGTTCACAGGGGGCGTATGGCTACACCTTC. Protein: CASSSQGAYGYTF.